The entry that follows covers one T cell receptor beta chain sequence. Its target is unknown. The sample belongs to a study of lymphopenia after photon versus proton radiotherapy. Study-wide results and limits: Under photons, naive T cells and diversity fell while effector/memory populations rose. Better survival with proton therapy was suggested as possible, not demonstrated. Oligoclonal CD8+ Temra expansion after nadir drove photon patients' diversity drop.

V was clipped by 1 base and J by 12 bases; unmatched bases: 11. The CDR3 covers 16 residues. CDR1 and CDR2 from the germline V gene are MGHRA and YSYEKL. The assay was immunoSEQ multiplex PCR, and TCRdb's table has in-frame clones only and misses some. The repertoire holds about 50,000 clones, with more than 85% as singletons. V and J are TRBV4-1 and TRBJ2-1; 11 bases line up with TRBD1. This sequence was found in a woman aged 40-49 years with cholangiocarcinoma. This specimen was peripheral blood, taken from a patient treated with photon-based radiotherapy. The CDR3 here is CASSQVSDRGQRRQFF. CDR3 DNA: TGCGCCAGCAGCCAAGTTTCGGACAGGGGGCAGAGGAGGCAGTTCTTC.